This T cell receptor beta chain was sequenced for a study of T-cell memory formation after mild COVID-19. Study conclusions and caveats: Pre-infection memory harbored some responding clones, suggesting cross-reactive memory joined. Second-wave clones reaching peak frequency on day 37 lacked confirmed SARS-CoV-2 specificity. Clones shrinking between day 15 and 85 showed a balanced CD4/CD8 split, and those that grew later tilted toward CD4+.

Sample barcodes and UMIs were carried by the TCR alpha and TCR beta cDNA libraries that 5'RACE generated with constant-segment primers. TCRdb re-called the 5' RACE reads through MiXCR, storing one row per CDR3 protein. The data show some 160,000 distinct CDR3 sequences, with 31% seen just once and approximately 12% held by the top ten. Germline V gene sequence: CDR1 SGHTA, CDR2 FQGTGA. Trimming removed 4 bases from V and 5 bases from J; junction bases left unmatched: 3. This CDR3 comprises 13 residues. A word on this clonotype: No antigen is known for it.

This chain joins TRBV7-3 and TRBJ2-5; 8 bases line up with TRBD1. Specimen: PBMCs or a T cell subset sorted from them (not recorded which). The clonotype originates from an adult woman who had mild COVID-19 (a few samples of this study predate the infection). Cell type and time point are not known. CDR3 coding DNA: TGTGCCAGCAGCTCTCGACAGGGGGAGACCCAGTACTTC. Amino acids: CASSSRQGETQYF.